The next 4 T cell receptor beta chains were all read from a single sample in a study of CD8 T cells in ankylosing spondylitis. TCRdb re-analysed the 5' RACE reads in MiXCR, keeping a single row per CDR3 protein. The data show some 87,000 distinct CDR3 sequences, more than 25% seen once. Sequenced input: blood, either unsorted or a sorted T cell fraction (not recorded which). The receptors were gathered from a male donor with ankylosing spondylitis or in good health (not recorded which).

This clonotype showed up just a few times. The chain couples TRBV20-1 to TRBJ2-7, with a tentative D call TRBD1 (6 bases). Germline lookup yields CDR1 DFQATT and CDR2 SNEGSKA (reference sequence). This CDR3 region has 14 residues. V lost 4 bases and J lost 0, with 13 bases in between. The DNA of the CDR3 is TGCAGTGCTACCTCAGGGGCTAGCTCCTACGAGCAGTACTTC. Translated, it gives CSATSGASSYEQYF.

V is TRBV5-1 and J is TRBJ2-5; a weak D match, TRBD1 (6 bases). Trimming took 4 bases from V and 0 from J, leaving 16 bases between them. The CDR3 length is 16 residues. Germline assignment: CDR1 SGHRS and CDR2 YFSETQ. CDR3 sequence: CASSPRWTDNQETQYF. CDR3 nucleotide sequence: TGCGCCAGCAGCCCCCGGTGGACAGATAACCAAGAGACCCAGTACTTC.

The chain recombines TRBV20-1 with TRBJ1-1; D is unclear. Germline V gives CDR1 DFQATT, CDR2 SNEGSKA (reference sequence). With 5 bases removed from V and 6 bases from J, the gap between germline ends came to 10 bases. The CDR3 contains 11 residues. The CDR3 here is CSAGQAAEAFF. DNA for the CDR3: TGCAGTGCTGGCCAGGCCGCTGAAGCTTTCTTT.

The V call is TRBV5-1, the J call TRBJ2-5, with D maybe TRBD1 (5 bases). The germline V and J ends were trimmed by 4 bases and 1 base, with 11 bases remaining between them. This CDR3 is 14 amino acids long. The germline CDR1 and CDR2 sequences are SGHRS and YFSETQ. As DNA, the CDR3 is TGCGCCAGCAGCACAGACAGTTTCCAAGAGACCCAGTACTTC. Translating gives CASSTDSFQETQYF.